This T cell receptor beta chain was retrieved from a study of CXCR3-negative and CXCR3-positive naive CD8 T cells. This CDR3 spans 14 amino acids. CDR1 and CDR2 from the germline V gene are LGHNA and YNFKEQ. Via 5' RACE with UMI labels, TRB cDNA libraries were prepared. TCRdb re-analyzed the 5' RACE reads; it lists each CDR3 protein once, without DNA. The sample table includes under 50,000 distinct CDR3 sequences. The chain employs TRBV4-2 and TRBJ1-4; TCRdb calls TRBD1, which cannot be checked without DNA. Material: naive CXCR3- CD8+ T cells from blood. Subset of the sample: CD45RO-CCR7+CD27+CD95- naive CD8+ T cells lacking CXCR3 (TNR3-). The clonotype comes from a human donor in good health. Some clones in this sample may be carry-over from other donors' samples. CDR3 amino acids: CASRLQGPNEKLFF.